These 27 T cell receptor beta chains were sequenced from one sample in a study of cytomegalovirus exposure and HLA in healthy donors. The PCR was carried out with 60 Vbeta primers and 13 Jbeta primers. Produced via immunoSEQ multiplex PCR; TCRdb's table is partial and in-frame only. This sample has just under 95,000 clones, with over 65% found just once. Sequencing was done on a sample of PBMCs. The source of these receptors is a human donor in good health.

Comments on this clone: A read error may produce the germline difference seen at one junction end. The chain links TRBV14 to TRBJ2-5, with a possible D match to TRBD2 (7 bases). This CDR3 region has 14 residues. Germline V lookup: CDR1 SGHDN, CDR2 FVKESK. The CDR3 DNA reads as TGTGCCACCAGCCTCGCGGGGGCTTGGGAGACCCAGTACTTC. This encodes CATSLAGAWETQYF.

The chain joins TRBV4-3 to TRBJ2-7; TRBD2 aligns across 8 bases. Trimming took 1 base from V and 4 from J; bases not matched to a gene: 6. Germline CDR1 is LGHNA and CDR2 is YSLEER. This CDR3 has 15 residues. In DNA form, the CDR3 reads TGCGCCAGCAGCCAAGTTTCCAGCGGGAGTTACGAGCAGTACTTC. Translation: CASSQVSSGSYEQYF.

This clone showed up just once. The V gene is TRBV4-1, the J gene TRBJ1-1, with 8 bases that match TRBD1. The CDR3 sequence is 15 residues long. The V segment lost 2 bases and the J segment 4 bases; nucleotides outside the gene matches: 6. Germline loops: CDR1 MGHRA, CDR2 YSYEKL. Here the CDR3 reads CASSQSGGLVTEAFF. The CDR3 DNA reads as TGCGCCAGCAGCCAATCAGGGGGCTTGGTCACTGAAGCTTTCTTT.

The V call is TRBV7-2, the J call TRBJ1-1; D is unclear. The CDR3 length is 13 residues. Looked up from germline, CDR1 is SGHTA and CDR2 is FQGNSA. The V gene lost 8 bases and the J gene lost 1 base, with 11 bases spanning the gap. The CDR3 bases are TGTGCCAGCGGTGAGGCCAAGAACACTGAAGCTTTCTTT. It yields the protein CASGEAKNTEAFF. Full variable domain (missing parts from reference TRBV7-2 and TRBJ1-1): GAGVSQSPSNKVTEKGKDVELRCDPISGHTALYWYRQSLGQGLEFLIYFQGNSAPDKSGLPSDRFSAERTGGSVSTLTIQRTQQEDSAVYLCASGEAKNTEAFFGQGTRLTVV.

This clone was found once. The chain recombines TRBV27 with TRBJ2-7; TRBD2 aligns across 11 bases. The CDR3 is 20 residues long. With V trimmed by 1 base and J by 2 bases, 16 bases remained unmatched. Germline loops: CDR1 MNHEY, CDR2 SMNVEV (reference sequence). The CDR3 spells CASSLWPLAGEQKYPYEQYF. CDR3 nucleotide sequence: TGTGCCAGCAGTTTATGGCCACTAGCGGGGGAACAGAAGTACCCCTACGAGCAGTACTTC.

The gene calls are TRBV27 and TRBJ1-1; maybe TRBD1 (5 bases). The CDR3 loop spans 13 amino acids. Trimming pared 6 bases from V and 7 bases from J, leaving 15 bases between. The germline CDR1 and CDR2 sequences are MNHEY and SMNVEV (reference sequence). The CDR3 spells CASRPQGTSEAFF. The DNA for the CDR3 is TGTGCCAGCAGACCTCAGGGAACCAGTGAAGCTTTCTTT.

The V and J genes are TRBV5-4 and TRBJ2-1; 12 bases fit TRBD2. V trimming: 6 bases; J trimming: 5 bases; junction bases outside the gene matches: 3. The CDR3 contains 14 residues. The germline CDR1 and CDR2 sequences are SGHNT and YYREEE (reference sequence). The CDR3 coding sequence is TGTGCCAGCACCTGGACTAGCGGGAACAATGAGCAGTTCTTC. This sequence encodes CASTWTSGNNEQFF.

CDR3 bases: TGCGCCAGCAGCTGGGGCCAATCCTACAATGAGCAGTTCTTC. Its translation is CASSWGQSYNEQFF. The chain combines TRBV5-1 with TRBJ2-1; TRBD1 is a possible D gene (5 bases). Trimming shortened V by 3 bases and J by 1 base, and 8 bases separated the two germline ends. The CDR3 has 14 amino acids. Germline CDR1 and CDR2: SGHRS and YFSETQ.

The chain recombines TRBV27 with TRBJ1-1; 7 nucleotides line up with TRBD1. Germline-derived CDR1 and CDR2 are MNHEY and SMNVEV (reference sequence). Unmatched junction bases numbered 16, after V lost 8 bases and J lost 4 bases. There are 16 residues in the CDR3. CDR3 in DNA: TGTGCCAGCTTTTCTGGCATAGGGGGCTTTAGCACTGAAGCTTTCTTT. It encodes CASFSGIGGFSTEAFF.

V usage is TRBV11-2 and J usage is TRBJ2-3, with 7 nucleotides matching TRBD2. The V gene's germline CDR1 is SGHAT and CDR2 FQNNGV. This CDR3 region has 14 residues. The V segment lost 1 base and the J segment 4 bases; nucleotides outside the gene matches: 2. In DNA form, the CDR3 reads TGTGCCAGCAGCTTAGCCCGGGGGGCAGATACGCAGTATTTT. Amino acids: CASSLARGADTQYF.

The chain employs TRBV6-1 and TRBJ1-5; 11 positions agree with TRBD1. The CDR3 totals 15 residues. CDR1 and CDR2 (germline): MNHNS, SASEGT. V was pared by 4 bases and J by 6 bases, with 5 bases of the junction left unmatched. CDR3 coding DNA: TGTGCCAGCAGTGTCCGGGACAGGGGGGGTCAGCCCCAGCATTTT. The encoded protein is CASSVRDRGGQPQHF.

The chain carries TRBV6-5 and TRBJ2-7; D may be TRBD1 (6 bases). V was shortened by 2 bases and J by 3 bases, with 8 bases between the two germline ends. In germline, CDR1 is MNHEY, CDR2 SVGAGI. This CDR3 has 13 residues. The CDR3 region is CASSYGQSYEQYF. The CDR3 nucleotides read TGTGCCAGCAGTTACGGACAGAGCTACGAGCAGTACTTC.

The rearrangement links TRBV5-1 to TRBJ2-7; D is uncertain. With 2 bases removed from V and 4 bases from J, the gap between germline ends came to 13 bases. The CDR3 length is 14 residues. Germline CDR1 reads SGHRS; CDR2 reads YFSETQ. The CDR3 DNA follows: TGCGCCAGCAGCTTCGAGACAAACCATTACGAGCAGTACTTC. Translation: CASSFETNHYEQYF.

This chain joins TRBV11-2 and TRBJ2-5; TRBD1 might be the D (5 bases). The assigned J gene may be wrong: the sequence end matches TRBJ2-7 better. Germline CDR1 SGHAT, CDR2 FQNNGV. The CDR3 has 16 amino acids. The CDR3, as DNA: TGTGCCAGCAGCCCGCTTGTAGGGCAGGGCCCCTACGAGCAGTACTTC. It codes for CASSPLVGQGPYEQYF.

This chain connects TRBV28 to TRBJ2-1; maybe TRBD2 (6 bases). CDR1 and CDR2 from the germline V gene are MDHEN and SYDVKM. V was pared by 2 bases and J by 2 bases, with 16 bases between. This CDR3 has 17 amino acids. The DNA of the CDR3 is TGTGCCAGCAGTTTAGGGGGGTTGTCGGGAACCTACAATGAGCAGTTCTTC. Its translation: CASSLGGLSGTYNEQFF. Variable domain in full (rest from reference TRBV28 and TRBJ2-1): DVKVTQSSRYLVKRTGEKVFLECVQDMDHENMFWYRQDPGLGLRLIYFSYDVKMKEKGDIPEGYSVSREKKERFSLILESASTNQTSMYLCASSLGGLSGTYNEQFFGPGTRLTVL.

The V and J genes are TRBV25-1 and TRBJ2-1, with TRBD2 identical over 9 bases. Losses at the gene ends were 4 bases for V and 7 bases for J; bases not matched to a gene: 5. Germline loops: CDR1 MGHDK, CDR2 SYGVNS. The CDR3 extends over 14 amino acids. CDR3 loop: CASSAAGGRNEQFF. DNA of the CDR3: TGTGCCAGCAGTGCCGCGGGGGGGCGTAATGAGCAGTTCTTC. The full variable domain, with the rest looked up from reference TRBV25-1 and TRBJ2-1, is EADIYQTPRYLVIGTGKKITLECSQTMGHDKMYWYQQDPGMELHLIHYSYGVNSTEKGDLSSESTVSRIRTEHFPLTLESARPSHTSQYLCASSAAGGRNEQFFGPGTRLTVL.

CDR3 bases: TGTGCCAGCTCACTGAGACAGGGGCGGACAGATACGCAGTATTTT. This sequence encodes CASSLRQGRTDTQYF. V is TRBV18 and J is TRBJ2-3; 8 bases line up with TRBD1. CDR1 and CDR2 from the germline V gene are KGHSH and LQKENI. This CDR3 is 15 amino acids long. Trimming took 4 bases from V and 3 from J; bases not matched to a gene: 6.

CDR3 protein: CASSSSGLTYEQYF. CDR3 DNA: TGTGCCAGCAGTTCTAGCGGGTTAACCTACGAGCAGTACTTC. This chain uses TRBV28 with TRBJ2-7, with TRBD2 identical over 8 bases. CDR1 and CDR2 (germline): MDHEN, SYDVKM. There are 14 residues in the CDR3. V was clipped by 4 bases and J by 2 bases; unmatched bases: 4.

This clone was picked up a small number of times. This rearrangement joins TRBV27 to TRBJ2-7; TRBD1 is a possible D gene (7 bases). The CDR3 is 12 residues long. Deletions cut 6 bases from V and 7 bases from J, with 13 bases between. Germline-derived CDR1 and CDR2 are MNHEY and SMNVEV (reference sequence). The DNA for the CDR3 is TGTGCCAGCAGATCAGGGGGGACTGAGCAGTACTTC. It is translated as CASRSGGTEQYF.

This chain uses TRBV28 with TRBJ1-4; tentative D call: TRBD1 (6 bases). V lost 6 bases and J 8 bases, leaving 19 bases between the germline ends. Germline CDR1 and CDR2: MDHEN and SYDVKM. The length of the CDR3 is 15 residues. The CDR3 DNA reads TGTGCCAGCAGGACTTTAAGACAGGAGCGCGAAAAACTGTTTTTT. Protein: CASRTLRQEREKLFF.

This chain uses TRBV28 with TRBJ2-7; D unclear. Trimming stripped 3 bases from V and 1 base from J, with 7 bases between. Germline V gene sequence: CDR1 MDHEN, CDR2 SYDVKM. This CDR3 contains 13 residues. The CDR3 reads CASSFERSYEQYF. In nucleotides, the CDR3 is TGTGCCAGCAGTTTTGAGCGTTCCTACGAGCAGTACTTC.

This clone was counted between two and nine times. The genes are TRBV15 and TRBJ2-6; 7 bases are a match to TRBD1. The CDR3 length is 16 residues. Trimming took 3 bases from V and 3 from J; bases not matched to a gene: 5. Germline V gene data show CDR1 as LNHNV and CDR2 as YYDKDF (reference sequence). The CDR3 region has the DNA TGTGCCACCAGCAGGATACAGGGGAATGGGGCCAACGTCCTGACTTTC. As protein: CATSRIQGNGANVLTF.

This chain connects TRBV15 to TRBJ2-7, with D tentatively TRBD2 (6 bases). The CDR3 loop spans 15 amino acids. CDR1 is LNHNV and CDR2 is YYDKDF in the germline V gene (reference sequence). V was clipped by 0 bases and J by 6 bases, with 15 bases between them. In nucleotides, the CDR3 is TGTGCCACCAGCAGAGATCTCGCAGTCGGGGGCGAGCAGTACTTC. Its protein product is CATSRDLAVGGEQYF.

This clone was recorded a few times. The chain carries TRBV10-3 and TRBJ2-3; 8 bases are a match to TRBD2. Germline CDR1 reads ENHRY; CDR2 reads SYGVKD. Losses at the gene ends were 4 bases for V and 10 bases for J; bases not matched to a gene: 10. The CDR3 has 14 amino acids. The CDR3 spells CAISVDGGVQAQYF. CDR3 sequence (DNA): TGTGCCATCAGTGTGGACGGGGGGGTCCAGGCGCAGTATTTT.

The chain has TRBV29-1 and TRBJ1-1; D may be TRBD1 (6 bases). The V gene's germline CDR1 is SQVTM and CDR2 ANQGSEA. This CDR3 has 12 residues. Trimming took off 6 bases at V and 4 bases at J, with 12 bases between the two ends. CDR3 nucleotide sequence: TGCAGCGTCGACAGAGGGGGCACTGAAGCTTTCTTT. Translating gives CSVDRGGTEAFF. Together with reference TRBV29-1 and TRBJ1-1, the CDR3 gives the full variable domain: SAVISQKPSRDICQRGTSLTIQCQVDSQVTMMFWYRQQPGQSLTLIATANQGSEATYESGFVIDKFPISRPNLTFSTLTVSNMSPEDSSIYLCSVDRGGTEAFFGQGTRLTVV.

V gene TRBV9 combines with J gene TRBJ1-1; the D is unclear. CDR1 and CDR2 from the germline V gene are SGDLS and YYNGEE. There are 11 residues in the CDR3. V gave up 2 bases and J gave up 7 bases, with 6 bases separating them. In nucleotides, the CDR3 is TGTGCCAGCAGCGTGTCGGGTGAAGCTTTCTTT. Translated, it gives CASSVSGEAFF.

Regarding this clone: The germline gene is not matched at one end of the junction; a read error may be the cause. The chain combines TRBV19 with TRBJ2-2; 9 nucleotides agree with TRBD1. The CDR3 is made up of 15 amino acids. Germline V gene data show CDR1 as LNHDA and CDR2 as SQIVND (reference sequence). The CDR3 spells CASSGDRAKTGELFF. The CDR3 coding sequence is TGTGCCAGTAGTGGGGACAGGGCGAAGACCGGGGAGCTGTTTTTT.